The entry below describes one T cell receptor beta chain. The CDR3 has 12 amino acids. Germline loops: CDR1 LNHDA, CDR2 SQIVND (reference sequence). Trimming took 2 bases from V and 9 from J; bases not matched to a gene: 3. Study processing details: It was from reference gene primer amplification that nucleated cell counts were estimated. TCRdb's table, derived via immunoSEQ multiplex PCR, lists solely in-frame clones and lacks some. V, J and clone size derive from that table, while D and trimming were established from the DNA sequence. The sample shows about 170,000 clones, 90% to 95% of them seen only once. This sample is drawn from a study of blood T cell repertoires in COVID-19. As for the study in general: Some COVID-19 samples were acute and others convalescent; all came from the United States, Italy and Spain. Nucleic acid was either cDNA or gDNA, and it came from T cells, B-cell-depleted T cells, or PBMCs.

The receptor comes from a woman in her forties or fifties with acute or convalescent COVID-19. Sequencing was done on a sample of peripheral blood. The rearrangement links TRBV19 to TRBJ1-1, with 7 bases aligning to TRBD1. As DNA, the CDR3 is TGTGCCAGTAGTATAAGGGGACAGAAAGCTTTCTTT. Residues: CASSIRGQKAFF.